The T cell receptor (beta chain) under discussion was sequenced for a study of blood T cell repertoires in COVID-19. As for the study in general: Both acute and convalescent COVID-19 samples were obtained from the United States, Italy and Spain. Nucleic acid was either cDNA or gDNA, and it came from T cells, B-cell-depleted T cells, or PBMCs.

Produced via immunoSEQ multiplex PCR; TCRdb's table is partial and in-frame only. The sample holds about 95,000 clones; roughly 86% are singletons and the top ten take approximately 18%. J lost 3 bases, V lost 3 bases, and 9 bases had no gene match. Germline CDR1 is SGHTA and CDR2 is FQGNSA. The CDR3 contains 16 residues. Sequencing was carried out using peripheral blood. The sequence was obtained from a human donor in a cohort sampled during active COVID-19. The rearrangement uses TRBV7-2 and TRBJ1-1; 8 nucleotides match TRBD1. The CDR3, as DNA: TGTGCCAGCAGCTTCCCCGCGGACAGGGTGGACACTGAAGCTTTCTTT. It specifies CASSFPADRVDTEAFF.